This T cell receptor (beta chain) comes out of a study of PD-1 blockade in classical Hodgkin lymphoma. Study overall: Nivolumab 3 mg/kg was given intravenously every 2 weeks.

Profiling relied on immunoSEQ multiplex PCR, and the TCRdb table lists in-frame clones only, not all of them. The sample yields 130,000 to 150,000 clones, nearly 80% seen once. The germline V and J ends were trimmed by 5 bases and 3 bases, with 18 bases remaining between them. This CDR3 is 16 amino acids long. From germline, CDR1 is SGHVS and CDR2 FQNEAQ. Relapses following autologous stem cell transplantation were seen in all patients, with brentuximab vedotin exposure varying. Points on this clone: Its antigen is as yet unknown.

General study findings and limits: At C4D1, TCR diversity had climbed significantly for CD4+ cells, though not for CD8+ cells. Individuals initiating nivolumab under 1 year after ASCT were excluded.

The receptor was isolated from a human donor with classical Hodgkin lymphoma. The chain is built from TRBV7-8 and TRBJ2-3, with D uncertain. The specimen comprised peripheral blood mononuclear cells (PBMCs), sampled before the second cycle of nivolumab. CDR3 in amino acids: CASSPGRSRVTDTQYF. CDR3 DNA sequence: TGTGCCAGCAGCCCGGGCAGGTCCAGAGTAACAGATACGCAGTATTTT.